These 11 T cell receptor beta chains were sequenced from one sample in a study of CD8 T cells in Susac syndrome. The RNA input was about 0.45 to 1 ug, and it was reverse transcribed with random hexamers. One entry per CDR3 protein, called by TCRdb with MiXCR from the immunoSEQ multiplex PCR reads. The table records fewer than 150,000 distinct CDR3 sequences, around 94% of them present only once. Sequencing used CD8+ T cells from PBMCs. The receptors originated from a human donor in good health.

This clonotype was seen a handful of times. The chain carries TRBV29-1 and TRBJ2-5, with 7 nucleotides matching TRBD1. V dropped 6 bases and J dropped 0; count of bases not matched to a gene: 4. CDR3 size: 13 residues. CDR1 is SQVTM, CDR2 ANQGSEA, per germline. For the CDR3, the DNA is TGCAGCGTCGAGACAGGGAACCAAGAGACCCAGTACTTC. Its protein product is CSVETGNQETQYF.

The count of this clonotype is one. The CDR3 DNA reads TGTGCCAGCAGCTATAACGGGACAGGGGGGAAGAACACTGAAGCTTTCTTT. It is translated as CASSYNGTGGKNTEAFF. The V and J genes are TRBV7-9 and TRBJ1-1; 11 positions match TRBD1. The ends lost 4 bases at V and 1 base at J; junction bases unmatched: 8. From germline, CDR1 is SEHNR and CDR2 FQNEAQ (reference sequence). This CDR3 region has 17 residues.

The rearrangement links TRBV11-1 to TRBJ2-1; 10 bases map to TRBD1. Germline V CDR1 and CDR2: SGHAT, FQDESV (reference sequence). This CDR3 has 18 residues. Germline trimming cut 5 bases from V and 3 bases from J; bases unmatched to any gene: 13. CDR3 bases: TGTGCCAGCAGCCCGACAGGGGGCTGGACGGGGAGCTACAATGAGCAGTTCTTC. Translating gives CASSPTGGWTGSYNEQFF.

V is TRBV12-3 or TRBV12-4 and J is TRBJ1-2; TRBD1 is a possible D gene (5 bases). This CDR3 comprises 12 residues. Trimming took 6 bases from V and 8 from J, leaving 13 bases between them. The CDR3 nucleotides are TGTGCCAGCAGCCTAGACAGAGGGGGCTACACCTTC. It specifies CASSLDRGGYTF.

The chain joins TRBV15 to TRBJ1-2, with D possibly matching TRBD1 (5 bases). The CDR3 contains 13 residues. Germline CDR1 LNHNV, CDR2 YYDKDF (reference sequence). Trimming pared 5 bases from V and 8 bases from J, leaving 15 bases between. Written as DNA, the CDR3 is TGTGCCACCAGCGAGCTGGGGACGAAGGGCTACACCTTC. It encodes CATSELGTKGYTF. Full variable domain (missing parts from reference TRBV15 and TRBJ1-2): DAMVIQNPRYQVTQFGKPVTLSCSQTLNHNVMYWYQQKSSQAPKLLFHYYDKDFNNEADTPDNFQSRRPNTSFCFLDIRSPGLGDTAMYLCATSELGTKGYTFGSGTRLTVV.

The chain employs TRBV27 and TRBJ2-7; D tentatively fits TRBD1 or TRBD2 (5 bases each). V lost 5 bases and J lost 1, with 15 bases in between. The CDR3 has 15 amino acids. Germline V gene lookup returns CDR1 MNHEY and CDR2 SMNVEV (reference sequence). DNA for the CDR3: TGTGCCAGCAGTGACCGAGGTTGGGGGTCCTACGAGCAGTACTTC. Translated, it gives CASSDRGWGSYEQYF.

The rearrangement joins TRBV12-3 or TRBV12-4 to TRBJ1-2; a possible D gene is TRBD1 (6 bases). V was clipped by 8 bases and J by 7 bases, with 11 bases between them. The CDR3 contains 11 residues. In DNA form, the CDR3 reads TGTGCCAGCGCCCTGGGGGCTGGCTACACCTTC. Translated: CASALGAGYTF.

The V gene is TRBV29-1, the J gene TRBJ2-7; D possibly corresponds to TRBD1 (5 bases). Deletions cut 7 bases from V and 5 bases from J, with 15 bases between. CDR1 is SQVTM, CDR2 ANQGSEA, per germline. This CDR3 spans 12 amino acids. Here the CDR3 reads CSAWTNSHEQYF. CDR3 bases: TGCAGCGCCTGGACAAACTCGCACGAGCAGTACTTC.

This clonotype was recorded once. This sequence joins TRBV4-3 and TRBJ2-5; no firm D call. The CDR3 totals 14 residues. Germline V gene lookup returns CDR1 LGHNA and CDR2 YSLEER. Trimming took 0 bases from V and 5 from J, leaving 10 bases between them. The CDR3: CASSQDRLDETQYF. The CDR3 DNA sequence: TGCGCCAGCAGCCAAGACAGGCTAGATGAGACCCAGTACTTC.

Comments on this clonotype: Germline and junction disagree at one end, which may indicate a read error. The chain carries TRBV7-9 and TRBJ1-2; perhaps TRBD1 as D (6 bases). The V gene's germline CDR1 is SEHNR and CDR2 FQNEAQ (reference sequence). This CDR3 spans 9 amino acids. The CDR3 DNA is TGTGCCAGCAGTCTACAGGGCCCCTTC. It codes for CASSLQGPF.

The chain is built from TRBV7-3 and TRBJ1-2; 10 nucleotides align to TRBD1. The CDR3 has 15 residues. J lost 6 bases, V lost 1 base, and 5 bases had no gene match. Germline CDR1 and CDR2: SGHTA and FQGTGA. For the CDR3, the DNA is TGTGCCAGCAGCTTAAGCCCCGGGACAGGGGATGGCTACACCTTC. Its translation: CASSLSPGTGDGYTF.